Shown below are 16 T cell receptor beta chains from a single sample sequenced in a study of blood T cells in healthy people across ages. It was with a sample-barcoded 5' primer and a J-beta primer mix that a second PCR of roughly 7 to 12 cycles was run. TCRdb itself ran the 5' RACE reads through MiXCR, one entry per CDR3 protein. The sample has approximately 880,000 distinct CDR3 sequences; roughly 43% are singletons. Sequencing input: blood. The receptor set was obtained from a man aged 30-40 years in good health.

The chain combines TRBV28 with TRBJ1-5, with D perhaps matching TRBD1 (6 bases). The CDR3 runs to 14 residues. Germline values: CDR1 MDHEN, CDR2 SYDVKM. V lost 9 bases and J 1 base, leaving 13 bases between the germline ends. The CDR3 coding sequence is TGTGCCAGTTGTCACAGGGTAAGCAATCAGCCCCAGCATTTT. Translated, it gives CASCHRVSNQPQHF.

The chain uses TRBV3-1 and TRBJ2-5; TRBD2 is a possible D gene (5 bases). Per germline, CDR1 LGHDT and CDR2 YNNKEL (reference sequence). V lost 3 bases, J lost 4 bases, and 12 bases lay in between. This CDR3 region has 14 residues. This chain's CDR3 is CASSQVRAGETQYF. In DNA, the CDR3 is TGTGCCAGCAGCCAGGTTCGGGCGGGAGAGACCCAGTACTTC.

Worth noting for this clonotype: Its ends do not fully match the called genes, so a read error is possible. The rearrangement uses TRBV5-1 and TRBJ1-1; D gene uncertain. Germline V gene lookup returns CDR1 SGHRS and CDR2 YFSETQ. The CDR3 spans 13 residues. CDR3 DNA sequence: TGCACCAGCAGCTTGACCCGCTACACTGAAGCTTTCTTT. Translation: CTSSLTRYTEAFF.

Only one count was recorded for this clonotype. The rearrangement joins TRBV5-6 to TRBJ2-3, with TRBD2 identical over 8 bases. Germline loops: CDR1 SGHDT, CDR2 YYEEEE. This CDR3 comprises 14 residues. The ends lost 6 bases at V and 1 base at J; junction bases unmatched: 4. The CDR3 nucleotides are TGTGCCAGCATCCGGGGGGGCGGCACAGATACGCAGTATTTT. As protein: CASIRGGGTDTQYF.

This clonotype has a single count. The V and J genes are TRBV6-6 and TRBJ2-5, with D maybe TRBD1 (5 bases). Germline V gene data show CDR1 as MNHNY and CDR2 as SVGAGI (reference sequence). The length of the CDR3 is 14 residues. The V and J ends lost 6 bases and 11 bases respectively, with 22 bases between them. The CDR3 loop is CASRAQDPDNEQYF. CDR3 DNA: TGTGCCAGCAGGGCACAGGATCCGGACAATGAGCAGTACTTC.

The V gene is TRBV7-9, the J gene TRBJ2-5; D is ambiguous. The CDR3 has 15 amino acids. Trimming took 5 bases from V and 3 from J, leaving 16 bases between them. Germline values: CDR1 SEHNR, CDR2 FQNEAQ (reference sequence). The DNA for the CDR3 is TGTGCCAGCAGCCAGACCCTCCCCAGTAAAGAGACCCAGTACTTC. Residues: CASSQTLPSKETQYF. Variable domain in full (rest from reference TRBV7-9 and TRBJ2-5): DTGVSQNPRHKITKRGQNVTFRCDPISEHNRLYWYRQTLGQGPEFLTYFQNEAQLEKSRLLSDRFSAERPKGSFSTLEIQRTEQGDSAMYLCASSQTLPSKETQYFGPGTRLLVL.

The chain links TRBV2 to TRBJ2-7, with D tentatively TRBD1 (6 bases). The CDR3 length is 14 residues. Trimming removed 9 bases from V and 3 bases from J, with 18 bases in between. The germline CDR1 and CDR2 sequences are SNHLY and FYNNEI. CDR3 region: CASTRDMNNYEQYF. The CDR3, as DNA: TGTGCCAGTACCCGGGACATGAACAACTACGAGCAGTACTTC.

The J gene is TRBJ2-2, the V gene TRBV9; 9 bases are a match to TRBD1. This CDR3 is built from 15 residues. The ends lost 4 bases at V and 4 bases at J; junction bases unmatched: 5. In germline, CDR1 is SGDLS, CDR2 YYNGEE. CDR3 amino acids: CASSPWTGATGELFF. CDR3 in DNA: TGTGCCAGCAGCCCTTGGACAGGGGCCACCGGGGAGCTGTTTTTT.

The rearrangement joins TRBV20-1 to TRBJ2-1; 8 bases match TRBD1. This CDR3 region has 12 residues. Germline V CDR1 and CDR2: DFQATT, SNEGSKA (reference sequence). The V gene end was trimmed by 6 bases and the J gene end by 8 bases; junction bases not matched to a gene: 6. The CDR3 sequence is CSAIDRGHEQFF. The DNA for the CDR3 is TGCAGTGCCATCGACAGGGGCCATGAGCAGTTCTTC.

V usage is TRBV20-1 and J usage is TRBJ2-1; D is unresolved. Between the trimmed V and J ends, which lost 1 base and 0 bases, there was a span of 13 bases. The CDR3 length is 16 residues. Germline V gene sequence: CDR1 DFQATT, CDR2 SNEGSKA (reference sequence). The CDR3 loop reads CSARVVQAISYNEQFF. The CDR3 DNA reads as TGCAGTGCTAGAGTTGTCCAGGCCATCTCCTACAATGAGCAGTTCTTC.

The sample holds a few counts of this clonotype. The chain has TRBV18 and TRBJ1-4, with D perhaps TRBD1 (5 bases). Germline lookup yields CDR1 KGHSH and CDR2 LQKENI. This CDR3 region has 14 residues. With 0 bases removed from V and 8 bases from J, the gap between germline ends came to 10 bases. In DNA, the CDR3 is TGTGCCAGCTCACCACCGTCAGGGCGGGAAAAACTGTTTTTT. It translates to CASSPPSGREKLFF.

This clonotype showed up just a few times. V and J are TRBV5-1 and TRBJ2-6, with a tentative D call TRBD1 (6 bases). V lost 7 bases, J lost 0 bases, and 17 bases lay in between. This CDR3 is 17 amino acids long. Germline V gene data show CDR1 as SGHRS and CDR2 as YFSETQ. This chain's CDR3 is CASDKGDTSSGANVLTF. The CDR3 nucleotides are TGCGCCAGCGATAAGGGGGACACAAGCTCTGGGGCCAACGTCCTGACTTTC.

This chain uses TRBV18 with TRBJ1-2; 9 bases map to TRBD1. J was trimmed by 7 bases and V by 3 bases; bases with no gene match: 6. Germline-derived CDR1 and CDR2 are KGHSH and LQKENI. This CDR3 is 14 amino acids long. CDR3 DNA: TGTGCCAGCTCACCGTCACAGGGGGCAGGTGGCTACACCTTC. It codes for CASSPSQGAGGYTF. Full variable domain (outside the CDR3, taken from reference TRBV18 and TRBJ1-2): NAGVMQNPRHLVRRRGQEARLRCSPMKGHSHVYWYRQLPEEGLKFMVYLQKENIIDESGMPKERFSAEFPKEGPSILRIQQVVRGDSAAYFCASSPSQGAGGYTFGSGTRLTVV.

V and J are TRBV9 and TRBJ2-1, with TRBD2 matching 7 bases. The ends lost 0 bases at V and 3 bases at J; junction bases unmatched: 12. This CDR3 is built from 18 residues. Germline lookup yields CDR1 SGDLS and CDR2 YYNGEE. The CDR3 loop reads CASSVDWVGSGDYNEQFF. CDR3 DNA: TGTGCCAGCAGCGTAGATTGGGTAGGAAGCGGGGACTACAATGAGCAGTTCTTC.

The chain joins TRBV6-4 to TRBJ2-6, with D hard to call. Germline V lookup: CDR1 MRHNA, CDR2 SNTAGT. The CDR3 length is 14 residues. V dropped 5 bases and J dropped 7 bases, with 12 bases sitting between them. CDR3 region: CASSPAFLANVLTF. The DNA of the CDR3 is TGTGCCAGCAGTCCCGCCTTTCTTGCCAACGTCCTGACTTTC.

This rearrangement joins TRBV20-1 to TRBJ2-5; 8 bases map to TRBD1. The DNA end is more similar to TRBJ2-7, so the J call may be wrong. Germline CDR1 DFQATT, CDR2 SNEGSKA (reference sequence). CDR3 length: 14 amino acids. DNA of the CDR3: TGCAGTGCCGCGACGACAGGGGCTATCTACGAGCAGTACTTC. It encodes CSAATTGAIYEQYF.